Detailed here is one T cell receptor beta chain. The data derive from a study of blood T cells in healthy people across ages. Through a sample-barcoded 5' primer and a J-beta primer mix, a second PCR was run for roughly 6 to 12 cycles. TCRdb reprocessed the 5' RACE reads with MiXCR, giving one entry per CDR3 protein. The sample lists roughly 730,000 distinct CDR3 sequences, about 61% seen once, with roughly 25% in the top ten. The CDR3 spans 13 residues. Trimming pared 6 bases from V and 2 bases from J, leaving 10 bases between. CDR1 MDHEN and CDR2 SYDVKM come from the germline V gene. This sequence joins TRBV28 and TRBJ1-2, with D unresolved. This receptor was identified in a middle-aged man in good health. The sequenced sample consisted of blood. The CDR3 here is CASSSYKNYGYTF. CDR3 DNA sequence: TGTGCCAGCAGCAGCTATAAAAACTATGGCTACACCTTC.